This TCR beta chain was recovered during a study of blood T cell repertoires in COVID-19. J lost 3 bases, V lost 2 bases, and 2 bases had no gene match. Germline CDR1 and CDR2: SGHRS and YFSETQ. The CDR3 extends over 13 amino acids. Sequencing used immunoSEQ multiplex PCR; TCRdb keeps in-frame clones, though not all of them. Here the sample spans around 200,000 clones, approximately 81% being singletons. V usage is TRBV5-1 and J usage is TRBJ2-7; 7 bases agree with TRBD2. This receptor was obtained from a man aged 40-49 years who had recovered from COVID-19. The sequenced sample was PBMCs or T cells enriched from blood (not recorded which). The CDR3 nucleotides read TGCGCCAGCAGCTTTTCGGGGGGCTACGAGCAGTACTTC. Protein: CASSFSGGYEQYF.